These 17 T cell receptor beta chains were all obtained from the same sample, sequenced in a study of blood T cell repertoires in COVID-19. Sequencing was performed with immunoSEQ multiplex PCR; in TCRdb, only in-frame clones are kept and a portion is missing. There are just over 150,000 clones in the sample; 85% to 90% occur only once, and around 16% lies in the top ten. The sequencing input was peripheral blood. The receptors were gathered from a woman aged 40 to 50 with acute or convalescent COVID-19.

CDR3 bases: TGTGCCAGCAGCCGATCTAGCGGGAGCACAGATACGCAGTATTTT. Its protein product is CASSRSSGSTDTQYF. This chain connects TRBV7-9 to TRBJ2-3; the match to TRBD2 covers 8 bases. This CDR3 is 15 amino acids long. CDR1 SEHNR and CDR2 FQNEAQ come from the germline V gene (reference sequence). Germline trimming cut 5 bases from V and 0 bases from J; bases unmatched to any gene: 4.

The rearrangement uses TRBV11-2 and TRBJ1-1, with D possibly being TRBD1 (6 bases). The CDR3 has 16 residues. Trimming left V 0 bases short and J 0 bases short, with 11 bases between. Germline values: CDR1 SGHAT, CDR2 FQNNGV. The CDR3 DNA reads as TGTGCCAGCAGCTTAGAGGGACAAACGATGAACACTGAAGCTTTCTTT. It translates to CASSLEGQTMNTEAFF.

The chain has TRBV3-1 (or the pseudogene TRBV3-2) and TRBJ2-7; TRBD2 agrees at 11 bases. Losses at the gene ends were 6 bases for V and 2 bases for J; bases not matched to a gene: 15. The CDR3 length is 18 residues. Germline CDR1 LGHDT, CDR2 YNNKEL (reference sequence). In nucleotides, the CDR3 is TGTGCCAGCAGTCAGGGACTAGCGGAAATACTACGTACCTACGAGCAGTACTTC. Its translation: CASSQGLAEILRTYEQYF.

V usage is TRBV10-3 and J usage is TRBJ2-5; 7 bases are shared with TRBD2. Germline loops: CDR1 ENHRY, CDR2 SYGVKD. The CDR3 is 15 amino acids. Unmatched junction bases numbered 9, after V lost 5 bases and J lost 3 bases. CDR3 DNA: TGTGCCATCAGTATAAAAGCGGGGAGAGAAGAGACCCAGTACTTC. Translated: CAISIKAGREETQYF.

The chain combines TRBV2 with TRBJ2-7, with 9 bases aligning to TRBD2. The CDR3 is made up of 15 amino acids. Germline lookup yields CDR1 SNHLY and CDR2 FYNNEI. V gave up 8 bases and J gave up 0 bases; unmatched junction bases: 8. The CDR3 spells CASHPSGAPSYEQYF. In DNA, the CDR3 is TGTGCCAGCCATCCTAGCGGGGCTCCCTCCTACGAGCAGTACTTC.

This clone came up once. Here the CDR3 DNA reads TGTGCCAGCAGCTCGCGACAGGGGGTTAACACCGGGGAGCTGTTTTTT. This codes for CASSSRQGVNTGELFF. The rearrangement joins TRBV7-2 to TRBJ2-2; 9 bases fit TRBD1. Germline assignment: CDR1 SGHTA and CDR2 FQGNSA. The length of the CDR3 is 16 residues. V was clipped by 4 bases and J by 2 bases; unmatched bases: 5.

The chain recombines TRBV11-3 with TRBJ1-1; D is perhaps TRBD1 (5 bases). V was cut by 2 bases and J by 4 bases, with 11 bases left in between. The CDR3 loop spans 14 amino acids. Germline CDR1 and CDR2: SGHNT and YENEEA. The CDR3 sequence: CASSLRRDLTEAFF. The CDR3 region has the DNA TGTGCCAGCAGCTTACGGCGGGACCTCACTGAAGCTTTCTTT.

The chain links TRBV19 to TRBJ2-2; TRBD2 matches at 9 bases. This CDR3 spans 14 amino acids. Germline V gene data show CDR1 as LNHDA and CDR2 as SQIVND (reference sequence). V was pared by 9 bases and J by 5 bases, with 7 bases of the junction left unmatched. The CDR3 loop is CARNPGLATGELFF. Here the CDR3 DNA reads TGTGCCAGAAATCCGGGACTAGCTACCGGGGAGCTGTTTTTT.

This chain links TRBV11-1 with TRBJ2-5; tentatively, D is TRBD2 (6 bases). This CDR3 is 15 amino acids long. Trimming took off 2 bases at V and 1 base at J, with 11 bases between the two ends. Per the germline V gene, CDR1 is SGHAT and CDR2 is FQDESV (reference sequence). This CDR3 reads CASSLFLGSQETQYF. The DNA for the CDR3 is TGTGCCAGCAGCTTATTCCTCGGGAGCCAAGAGACCCAGTACTTC.

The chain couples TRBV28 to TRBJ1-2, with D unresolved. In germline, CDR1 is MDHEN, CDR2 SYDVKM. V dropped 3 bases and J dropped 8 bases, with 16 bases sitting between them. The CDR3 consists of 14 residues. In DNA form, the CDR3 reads TGTGCCAGCAGTTTGGTGGGAACTTTAGCGGGCTACACCTTC. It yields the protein CASSLVGTLAGYTF.

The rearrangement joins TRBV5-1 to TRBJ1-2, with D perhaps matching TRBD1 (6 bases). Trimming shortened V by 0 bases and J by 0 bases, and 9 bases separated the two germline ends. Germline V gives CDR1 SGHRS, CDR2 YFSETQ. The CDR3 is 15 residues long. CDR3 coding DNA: TGCGCCAGCAGCTTGGAAACAGGGACTAACTATGGCTACACCTTC. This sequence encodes CASSLETGTNYGYTF.

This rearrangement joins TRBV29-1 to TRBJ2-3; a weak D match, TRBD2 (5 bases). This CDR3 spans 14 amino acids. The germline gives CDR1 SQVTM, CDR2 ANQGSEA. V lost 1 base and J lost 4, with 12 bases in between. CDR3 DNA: TGCAGCGTTGAAGTACCGCTAGCACCAGATACGCAGTATTTT. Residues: CSVEVPLAPDTQYF.

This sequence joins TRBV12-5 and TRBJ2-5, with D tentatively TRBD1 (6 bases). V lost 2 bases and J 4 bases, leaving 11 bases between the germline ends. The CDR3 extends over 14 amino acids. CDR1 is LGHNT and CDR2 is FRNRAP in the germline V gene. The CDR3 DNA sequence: TGTGCTAGTGGTTTGATCGACAGGCTAGAGACCCAGTACTTC. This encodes CASGLIDRLETQYF.

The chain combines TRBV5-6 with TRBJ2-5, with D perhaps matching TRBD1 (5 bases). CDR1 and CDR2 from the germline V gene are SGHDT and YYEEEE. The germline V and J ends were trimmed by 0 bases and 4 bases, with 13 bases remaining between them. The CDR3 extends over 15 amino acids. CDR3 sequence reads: CASSLARASLETQYF. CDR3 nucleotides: TGTGCCAGCAGCTTGGCCAGGGCCAGTTTAGAGACCCAGTACTTC.

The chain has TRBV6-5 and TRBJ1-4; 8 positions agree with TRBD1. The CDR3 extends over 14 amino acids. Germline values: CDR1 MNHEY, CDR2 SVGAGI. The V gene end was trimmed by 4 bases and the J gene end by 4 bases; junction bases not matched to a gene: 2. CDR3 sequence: CASSSTGVNEKLFF. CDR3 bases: TGTGCCAGCAGTTCGACAGGGGTTAATGAAAAACTGTTTTTT.

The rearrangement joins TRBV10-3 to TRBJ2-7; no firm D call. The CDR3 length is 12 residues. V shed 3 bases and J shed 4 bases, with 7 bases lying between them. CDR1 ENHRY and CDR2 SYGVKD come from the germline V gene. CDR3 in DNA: TGTGCCATCAGTGACTTGGCTTACGAGCAGTACTTC. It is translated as CAISDLAYEQYF.

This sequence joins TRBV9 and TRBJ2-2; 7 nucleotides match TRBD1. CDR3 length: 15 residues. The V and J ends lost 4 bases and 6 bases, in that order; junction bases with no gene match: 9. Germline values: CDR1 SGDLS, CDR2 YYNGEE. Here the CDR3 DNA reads TGTGCCAGCAGCCCAGGACAGGTTCGGTCCGGGGAGCTGTTTTTT. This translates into CASSPGQVRSGELFF.